These T cell receptor beta chains were read from a single sample in a study of blood T cell repertoires in COVID-19. The method was immunoSEQ multiplex PCR; TCRdb's version includes in-frame clones alone and lacks a portion of them. The repertoire holds under 100,000 clones, with 75% to 90% as singletons. Sequencing was carried out using peripheral blood. The receptors here all came from a human donor in a cohort sampled during active COVID-19. The CDR3 runs from the conserved cysteine through the conserved F or W. The D gene is left open where the match is weak. Some rows mark clone size as missing; the rest say once, few, many or name a class of expanded clone.

TRBJ1-2 TRBV7-2 - - CASSSLPGQWNYGYTF TGTGCCAGCAGCTCGCTACCGGGTCAGTGGAACTATGGCTACACCTTC
TRBJ1-2 TRBV5-1 few TRBD1 CASSPGGTGDYGYTF TGCGCCAGCAGCCCTGGAGGCACAGGGGACTATGGCTACACCTTC
TRBJ1-2 TRBV10-3 once - CAIREGANQWAYGYTF TGTGCCATCAGAGAAGGGGCCAATCAGTGGGCTTATGGCTACACCTTC
TRBJ2-1 TRBV28 - - CASRPPGGVNEQFF TGTGCCAGCCGCCCACCGGGCGGGGTGAATGAGCAGTTCTTC
TRBJ1-1 TRBV7-2 - - CASSHTDATRGENTEAFF TGTGCCAGCAGCCATACAGACGCAACTCGGGGGGAGAACACTGAAGCTTTCTTT
TRBJ2-7 TRBV5-5 - TRBD2 CASSSSGGPEYEQYF TGTGCCAGCAGCTCTAGCGGGGGCCCCGAATACGAGCAGTACTTC
TRBJ2-2 TRBV4-1 - TRBD2 CASRQLAGGNTGELFF TGCGCCAGCAGGCAACTAGCGGGGGGGAACACCGGGGAGCTGTTTTTT
TRBJ2-7 TRBV11-3 - - CASSWRGDGNYEQYF TGTGCCAGCAGTTGGCGGGGTGACGGCAACTACGAGCAGTACTTC
TRBJ2-7 TRBV4-1 - - CASSPVRDNSYEQYF TGCGCCAGCAGCCCCGTAAGGGACAACTCCTACGAGCAGTACTTC
TRBJ1-2 TRBV18 - - CASSPETDYGYTF TGTGCCAGCTCACCTGAGACAGATTATGGCTACACCTTC
TRBJ1-5 TRBV15 once TRBD1 CATSRVQGFRSNQPQHF TGTGCCACCAGCAGAGTACAGGGGTTTAGGAGCAATCAGCCCCAGCATTTT
TRBJ1-5 TRBV6-2/TRBV6-3 few - CASSYSNNQPQHF TGTGCCAGCAGTTACTCTAATAATCAGCCCCAGCATTTT
TRBJ1-2 TRBV7-9 few - CASSLRYYGYTF TGTGCCAGCAGCTTGCGGTACTATGGCTACACCTTC
TRBJ1-5 TRBV7-9 - TRBD1 CASSPGQGGNQPQHF TGTGCCAGCAGCCCAGGACAGGGAGGAAATCAGCCCCAGCATTTT
TRBJ2-7 TRBV5-1 few TRBD2 CASSLGLAGGSYEQYF TGCGCCAGCAGCTTGGGACTAGCGGGGGGTTCCTACGAGCAGTACTTC
TRBJ1-2 TRBV4-1 - - CASSQVESRQSGGYTF TGCGCCAGCAGCCAAGTTGAGTCTCGGCAGTCGGGGGGCTACACCTTC
TRBJ1-4 TRBV11-2 - TRBD1 CASSTGQWDEKLFF TGTGCCAGCAGCACGGGACAGTGGGATGAAAAACTGTTTTTT
TRBJ2-7 TRBV5-1 few TRBD2 CASSPATSGDSYEQYF TGCGCCAGCAGTCCCGCGACTAGCGGGGACTCCTACGAGCAGTACTTC
TRBJ2-2 TRBV12-3/TRBV12-4 - TRBD1 CASSRQGVGELFF TGTGCCAGCAGTCGACAGGGTGTCGGGGAGCTGTTTTTT
TRBJ2-7 TRBV3-1/TRBV3-2 - - CASSRETRNEQYF TGTGCCAGCAGCCGCGAGACTAGAAACGAGCAGTACTTC
TRBJ2-7 TRBV2 - - CASSVAGSYEQYF TGTGCCAGCAGTGTCGCCGGTTCCTACGAGCAGTACTTC
TRBJ2-7 TRBV4-1 - TRBD1 CASSQPGQGRFYEQYF TGCGCCAGCAGCCAACCGGGACAGGGACGGTTCTACGAGCAGTACTTC
TRBJ2-1 TRBV7-9 - TRBD1 CASSSGQGFYNEQFF TGTGCCAGCAGCTCGGGACAGGGTTTCTACAATGAGCAGTTCTTC
TRBJ2-2 TRBV3-1/TRBV3-2 medium-sized - CASSHLGAANTGELFF TGTGCCAGCAGCCACCTTGGGGCCGCGAACACCGGGGAGCTGTTTTTT
TRBJ2-7 TRBV5-1 few TRBD1 CASSFGRGNLYEQYF TGCGCCAGCAGCTTCGGCAGGGGGAATTTGTACGAGCAGTACTTC
TRBJ1-1 TRBV6-6 - - CASSWQRPNTEAFF TGTGCCAGCAGCTGGCAGCGACCTAACACTGAAGCTTTCTTT
TRBJ1-2 TRBV6-2/TRBV6-3 once - CASSLEGQNYGYTF TGTGCCAGCAGTTTAGAAGGACAGAACTATGGCTACACCTTC
TRBJ1-5 TRBV6-2/TRBV6-3 once - CASSDRRYQPQHF TGTGCCAGCAGTGACAGGAGATATCAGCCCCAGCATTTT
TRBJ2-2 TRBV11-2 - TRBD1 CASGDRGRTGELFF TGTGCCAGCGGGGACAGGGGGAGAACCGGGGAGCTGTTTTTT
TRBJ1-5 TRBV12-3/TRBV12-4 - - CASRRGDQPQHF TGTGCCAGCAGGCGGGGAGATCAGCCCCAGCATTTT
TRBJ2-7 TRBV24-1 - - CATSDPRQSYEQYF TGTGCCACCAGTGACCCCAGACAATCCTACGAGCAGTACTTC
TRBJ2-3 TRBV5-6 - TRBD1 CASSSLTGGWTDTQYF TGTGCCAGCAGCTCATTGACAGGGGGCTGGACAGATACGCAGTATTTT
TRBJ1-1 TRBV4-3 - TRBD1 CASSQRWTGATTEAFF TGCGCCAGCAGCCAAAGATGGACAGGGGCTACCACTGAAGCTTTCTTT
TRBJ2-7 TRBV3-1/TRBV3-2 - TRBD1 CASSPWTGGSYEQYF TGTGCCAGCAGCCCTTGGACAGGGGGCTCCTACGAGCAGTACTTC
TRBJ1-5 TRBV19 - - CASTIRTQTPQHF TGTGCCAGTACGATCAGGACTCAAACGCCCCAGCATTTT
TRBJ2-5 TRBV6-2/TRBV6-3 - - CASSYRVGGLQETQYF TGTGCCAGCAGTTACCGTGTGGGAGGCCTCCAAGAGACCCAGTACTTC
TRBJ2-1 TRBV5-1 - - CASSFQGYNEQFF TGCGCCAGCAGCTTTCAGGGGTACAATGAGCAGTTCTTC
TRBJ2-5 TRBV12-3/TRBV12-4 - TRBD1 CASSQDRGETQYF TGTGCCAGCAGTCAGGACAGGGGAGAGACCCAGTACTTC